This T cell receptor (beta chain) was recovered during a study of blood T cell repertoires in COVID-19. Study context: Acute and convalescent COVID-19 samples came from the United States, Italy and Spain.

The germline CDR1 and CDR2 sequences are SGHNT and YENEEA. V dropped 4 bases and J dropped 0 bases, with 12 bases sitting between them. The CDR3 runs to 16 residues. Per the study methods: Amplification of reference gene primers provided the estimated nucleated cell counts. Sequencing used immunoSEQ multiplex PCR; TCRdb keeps in-frame clones, though not all of them. The V and J calls and clone size come from that table; D and trimming were worked out from the DNA. The sample lists 250,000 to 300,000 clones, around 93% occurring once. Participant age was about 18 to 100 years, and participants resided in about two dozen US areas. Donors were grouped by their self-reported clinical history.

The V and J genes are TRBV11-3 and TRBJ2-2; D is possibly TRBD2 (6 bases). The sequence came from a human donor in a cohort exposed to, infected with or recovered from COVID-19 (not recorded which). The donor label of this sample is uncertain. The sequenced sample was PBMCs or T cells enriched from blood (not recorded which). The CDR3 bases are TGTGCCAGCAGCTCGTGGGGGGATGCGAACACCGGGGAGCTGTTTTTT. Protein: CASSSWGDANTGELFF.